A single sample gave rise to the 6 T cell receptor beta chains below, sequenced in a study of response to subunit inactivated influenza vaccine. TCRdb re-derived calls from the RT-PCR reads in MiXCR, one entry per CDR3 protein. The sample has about 700,000 distinct CDR3 sequences, approximately 13% seen once. The material sequenced was PBMCs from blood, taken 14 to 15 days before vaccination. The origin of the receptors is a man between 50 and 59 years old who received an inactivated influenza vaccine.

This clonotype was observed once. The chain employs TRBV7-2 and TRBJ2-5; D is tentatively TRBD1 or TRBD2 (5 bases each). The germline V gene has CDR1 SGHTA and CDR2 FQGNSA. V was trimmed by 5 bases and J by 4 bases, leaving 14 bases between them. This CDR3 has 14 amino acids. The CDR3 here is CASSLNAGAETQYF. The CDR3 DNA reads as TGTGCCAGCAGCCTAAACGCCGGGGCAGAGACCCAGTACTTC. The full variable domain, with the rest looked up from reference TRBV7-2 and TRBJ2-5, is GAGVSQSPSNKVTEKGKDVELRCDPISGHTALYWYRQSLGQGLEFLIYFQGNSAPDKSGLPSDRFSAERTGGSVSTLTIQRTQQEDSAVYLCASSLNAGAETQYFGPGTRLLVL.

The chain couples TRBV2 to TRBJ2-1; 12 positions agree with TRBD2. This CDR3 has 20 residues. The V gene's germline CDR1 is SNHLY and CDR2 FYNNEI. J was trimmed by 0 bases and V by 6 bases; bases with no gene match: 15. The CDR3 protein is CASRDTSGGTSLFSYNEQFF. The CDR3, as DNA: TGTGCCAGCAGGGACACTAGCGGGGGGACCTCCCTGTTCTCCTACAATGAGCAGTTCTTC.

The rearrangement uses TRBV12-3 or TRBV12-4 and TRBJ2-3, with 9 bases identical to TRBD2. J was trimmed by 5 bases and V by 0 bases; bases with no gene match: 3. The CDR3 is made up of 15 amino acids. This chain's CDR3 is CASSLAGGGGDTQYF. The CDR3 nucleotides read TGTGCCAGCAGTTTAGCTGGCGGGGGGGGAGATACGCAGTATTTT.

Regarding this clonotype: A much larger clone sits a single nucleotide away, making a read error possible. This chain links TRBV4-3 with TRBJ2-7; 10 bases match TRBD1. The CDR3 is made up of 13 amino acids. CDR1 is LGHNA, CDR2 YSLEER, per germline. The junction had 1 base not matched to a gene; V was cut back by 2 bases and J by 6 bases. CDR3 DNA sequence: TGCGCCAGCAGCCAAAGGACAGGGGGCGAGCAGTACTTC. Encoded protein: CASSQRTGGEQYF.

V usage is TRBV11-1 and J usage is TRBJ1-1; D is ambiguous. V was shortened by 4 bases and J by 1 base, with 22 bases between the two germline ends. The germline CDR1 and CDR2 sequences are SGHAT and FQDESV (reference sequence). CDR3 length equals 18 residues. The CDR3 is CASSSKRYRMKSNTEAFF. CDR3 coding DNA: TGTGCCAGCAGCTCCAAACGGTACAGAATGAAATCGAACACTGAAGCTTTCTTT.

This clonotype has ten or more counts. This chain joins TRBV10-3 and TRBJ2-5, with D possibly being TRBD1 or TRBD2 (5 bases each). V was clipped by 3 bases and J by 1 base, with 12 bases between them. CDR1 is ENHRY and CDR2 is SYGVKD in the germline V gene. The CDR3 length is 15 residues. The CDR3 coding sequence is TGTGCCATCAGTGATGCCCCGGGGCTCCAAGAGACCCAGTACTTC. This sequence encodes CAISDAPGLQETQYF.